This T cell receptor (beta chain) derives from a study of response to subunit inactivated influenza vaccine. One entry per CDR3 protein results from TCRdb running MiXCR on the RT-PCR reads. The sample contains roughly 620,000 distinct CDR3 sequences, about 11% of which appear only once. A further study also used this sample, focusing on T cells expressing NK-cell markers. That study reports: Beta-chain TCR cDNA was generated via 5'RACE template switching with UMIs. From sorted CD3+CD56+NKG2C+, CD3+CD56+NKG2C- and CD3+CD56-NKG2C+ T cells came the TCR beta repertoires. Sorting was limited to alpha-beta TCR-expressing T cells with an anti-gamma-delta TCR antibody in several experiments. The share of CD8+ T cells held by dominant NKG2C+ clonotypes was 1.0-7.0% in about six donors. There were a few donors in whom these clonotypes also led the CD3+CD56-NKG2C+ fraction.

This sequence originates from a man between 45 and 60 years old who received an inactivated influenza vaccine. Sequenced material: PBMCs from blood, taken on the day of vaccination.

DNA of the CDR3: TGTGCCAGCAGCTACGGACAGCAAGAGACCCAGTACTTC. Protein product: CASSYGQQETQYF. This sequence joins TRBV6-2 or TRBV6-3 and TRBJ2-5; D is possibly TRBD1 (6 bases). The CDR3 sequence is 13 residues long. With 6 bases removed from V and 2 bases from J, the gap between germline ends came to 10 bases. Germline V lookup: CDR1 MNHEY, CDR2 SVGEGT.